These 14 T cell receptor beta chains were sequenced from one sample in a study of T cells after yellow fever vaccination. MiXCR, applied by TCRdb to the 5' RACE reads, yields one record per CDR3 protein. The table has more than 300,000 distinct CDR3 sequences, 3.5% to 5% seen once. The sample was PBMCs, taken 15 days after the yellow fever booster vaccination. The receptors come from a man aged 18 to 35 who received the YFV17D yellow fever vaccine.

This clonotype showed up just a few times. J is TRBJ2-5 and V is TRBV12-3 or TRBV12-4; no definite D call. This CDR3 is built from 11 residues. With 5 bases removed from V and 7 bases from J, the gap between germline ends came to 8 bases. The CDR3 region has the DNA TGTGCCAGCAGTCCCTCGGTGACCCAGTACTTC. Encoded protein: CASSPSVTQYF.

This clonotype was observed at least ten times. The J gene is TRBJ2-1, the V gene TRBV5-1; D is unclear. The CDR3 loop spans 14 amino acids. V was cut by 0 bases and J by 6 bases, with 10 bases left in between. From germline, CDR1 is SGHRS and CDR2 YFSETQ. The DNA of the CDR3 is TGCGCCAGCAGCTTGGATACACAGATCAATGAGCAGTTCTTC. Residues: CASSLDTQINEQFF.

This clonotype was seen a handful of times. Since a much larger clone is just one base distant, this may be a read error. CDR3: CASRTETGVNSPLHF. The CDR3 DNA is TGTGCCAGCCGTACCGAGACAGGGGTTAATTCACCCCTCCACTTT. The gene calls are TRBV12-3 or TRBV12-4 and TRBJ1-6; 8 bases map to TRBD1. The length of the CDR3 is 15 residues. V gave up 8 bases and J gave up 6 bases; unmatched junction bases: 9.

This clonotype has a handful of counts. This chain joins TRBV5-4 and TRBJ2-1; 12 positions match TRBD2. Germline assignment: CDR1 SGHNT and CDR2 YYREEE (reference sequence). CDR3 length: 17 amino acids. J was trimmed by 7 bases and V by 0 bases; bases with no gene match: 8. The CDR3 bases are TGTGCCAGCAGCTTGGGAGGGTGGACTAGCGGGGTTAATGAGCAGTTCTTC. It specifies CASSLGGWTSGVNEQFF.

This clonotype was counted many times. The chain couples TRBV20-1 to TRBJ2-5; possible D gene TRBD1, 6 bases. The germline V gene encodes CDR1 DFQATT and CDR2 SNEGSKA (reference sequence). The germline V and J ends were trimmed by 6 bases and 5 bases, with 16 bases remaining between them. The length of the CDR3 is 13 residues. CDR3 amino acids: CSAGTSTMETQYF. CDR3 DNA sequence: TGCAGTGCCGGGACAAGCACGATGGAGACCCAGTACTTC.

This clonotype has ten or more counts. The chain uses TRBV12-3 or TRBV12-4 and TRBJ1-1, with TRBD1 as a possible D gene (5 bases). With 6 bases removed from V and 1 base from J, the gap between germline ends came to 12 bases. CDR3 size: 14 residues. CDR3 in DNA: TGTGCCAGCAGCATCAGGGACGGGAACACTGAAGCTTTCTTT. Amino acid sequence: CASSIRDGNTEAFF.

In this sample, this clonotype turned up many times. This chain links TRBV5-1 with TRBJ1-2, with D maybe TRBD1 (5 bases). The CDR3 sequence is 16 residues long. V lost 6 bases and J lost 12, with 30 bases in between. Germline V gives CDR1 SGHRS, CDR2 YFSETQ. Here the CDR3 DNA reads TGCGCCAGCAAATCAAAGACCGGGACCGACGCCTCGGGGAACACCTTC. This sequence encodes CASKSKTGTDASGNTF.

The chain couples TRBV28 to TRBJ1-1, with 11 bases fitting TRBD1. CDR3 length: 17 amino acids. CDR1 is MDHEN and CDR2 is SYDVKM in the germline V gene. V trimming: 7 bases; J trimming: 1 base; junction bases outside the gene matches: 11. The DNA of the CDR3 is TGTGCCAGCACCAATGGACAGGGGGCTAGGCGGAACACTGAAGCTTTCTTT. This encodes CASTNGQGARRNTEAFF.

This clonotype was detected a few times. The CDR3 reads CASSQDSFGGNEQFF. CDR3 bases: TGCGCCAGCAGCCAAGATTCCTTCGGGGGCAATGAGCAGTTCTTC. The rearrangement uses TRBV4-3 and TRBJ2-1; TRBD2 is a possible D gene (6 bases). Germline V gene lookup returns CDR1 LGHNA and CDR2 YSLEER. This CDR3 spans 15 amino acids. V shed 0 bases and J shed 6 bases, with 12 bases lying between them.

This clonotype has more than one count but fewer than ten. This chain connects TRBV29-1 to TRBJ2-3; D perhaps matches TRBD2 (7 bases). V was trimmed by 6 bases and J by 8 bases, leaving 24 bases between them. The germline CDR1 and CDR2 sequences are SQVTM and ANQGSEA. This CDR3 comprises 15 residues. This CDR3 reads CSVAVGGAPSGTQYF. In nucleotides, the CDR3 is TGCAGCGTAGCCGTGGGGGGGGCCCCATCAGGTACGCAGTATTTT.

This clonotype was observed a few times. This rearrangement joins TRBV6-2 or TRBV6-3 to TRBJ2-1, with 9 bases lining up with TRBD2. CDR3 length: 16 residues. The germline V gene encodes CDR1 MNHEY and CDR2 SVGEGT. After removal of 5 bases from V and 0 bases from J, the junction contained 5 bases not matched to a gene. The CDR3 here is CASSLSGGFSYNEQFF. For the CDR3, the DNA is TGTGCCAGCAGTCTTAGCGGGGGATTCTCCTACAATGAGCAGTTCTTC.

The chain has TRBV11-2 and TRBJ1-2, with no clear D. V was shortened by 5 bases and J by 7 bases, with 20 bases between the two germline ends. Germline CDR1 is SGHAT and CDR2 is FQNNGV. This CDR3 has 15 residues. CDR3 protein: CASSREDGYYGGYTF. The CDR3 nucleotides are TGTGCCAGCAGCAGAGAGGACGGATACTATGGTGGCTACACCTTC.

This clonotype was seen more than once but under ten times. The chain combines TRBV3-1 with TRBJ1-1, with no clear D. The CDR3 has 15 amino acids. Deletions cut 1 base from V and 3 bases from J, with 12 bases between. From germline, CDR1 is LGHDT and CDR2 YNNKEL (reference sequence). The CDR3 loop reads CASSQGGSGDTEAFF. CDR3 nucleotide sequence: TGTGCCAGCAGCCAAGGTGGATCCGGCGACACTGAAGCTTTCTTT.

This clonotype has only a few counts. The chain couples TRBV7-2 to TRBJ1-6; D is ambiguous. Trimming removed 6 bases at V and 8 bases at J, with 14 bases between. CDR1 is SGHTA, CDR2 FQGNSA, per germline. The CDR3 contains 14 residues. This CDR3 is CASSTYGPDSPLHF. DNA for the CDR3: TGTGCCAGCAGTACATATGGGCCCGATTCACCCCTCCACTTT.